This T cell receptor (beta chain) is from a study of cytomegalovirus exposure and HLA in healthy donors. The study ran its PCR with 60 Vbeta and 13 Jbeta primers. In the study's own analysis: Around 12 million of roughly 81 million unique TCR beta chains were shared, per a later count. Data came from immunoSEQ multiplex PCR; TCRdb stores just in-frame clones and leaves some out. That table is the source of V, J and clone size, and D and trimming were worked out from the DNA. Of 130,000 or so clones in the sample, approximately 80% were seen once. Study results and limitations: The authors reported that TCR beta sequences could predict HLA-A and HLA-B alleles. These predictions were accurate for most subjects in the first cohort. Likely technical artifact: a cluster of highly shared sequence variants. Productive rates of about 90% or about 30% were seen for most TCR beta V segments in an earlier analysis.

The CDR3 length is 16 residues. Germline-derived CDR1 and CDR2 are SEHNR and FQNEAQ (reference sequence). After removal of 6 bases from V and 1 base from J, the junction contained 6 bases not matched to a gene. Of note for this clone: No antigen is known for it.

V usage is TRBV7-9 and J usage is TRBJ2-1; the match to TRBD2 covers 10 bases. The sequenced material came from PBMCs. This TCR was sampled from a female donor in good health and CMV-seronegative. CDR3 loop: CASRPGLAVSYNEQFF. CDR3 DNA: TGTGCCAGCAGGCCCGGACTAGCGGTTTCCTACAATGAGCAGTTCTTC.